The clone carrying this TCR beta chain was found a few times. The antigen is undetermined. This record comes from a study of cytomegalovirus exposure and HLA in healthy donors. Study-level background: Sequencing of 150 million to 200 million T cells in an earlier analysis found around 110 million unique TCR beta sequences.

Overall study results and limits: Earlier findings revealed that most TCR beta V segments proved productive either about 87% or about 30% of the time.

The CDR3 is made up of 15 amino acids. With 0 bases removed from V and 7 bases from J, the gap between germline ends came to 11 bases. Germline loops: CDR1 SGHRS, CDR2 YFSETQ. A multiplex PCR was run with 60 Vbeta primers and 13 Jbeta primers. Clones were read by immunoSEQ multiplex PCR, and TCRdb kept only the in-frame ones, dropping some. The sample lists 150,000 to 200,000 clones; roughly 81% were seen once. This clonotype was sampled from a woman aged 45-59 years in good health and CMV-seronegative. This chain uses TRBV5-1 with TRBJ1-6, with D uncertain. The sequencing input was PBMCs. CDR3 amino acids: CASSLDVDLNSPLHF. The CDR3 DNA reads TGCGCCAGCAGCTTGGACGTGGACTTAAATTCACCCCTCCACTTT. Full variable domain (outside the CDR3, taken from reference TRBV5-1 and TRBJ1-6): KAGVTQTPRYLIKTRGQQVTLSCSPISGHRSVSWYQQTPGQGLQFLFEYFSETQRNKGNFPGRFSGRQFSNSRSEMNVSTLELGDSALYLCASSLDVDLNSPLHFGNGTRLTVT.